The clone carrying this T cell receptor beta chain was recorded many times. What it recognizes is unknown. The germline gives CDR1 SGHTA, CDR2 FQGNSA. The CDR3 covers 14 residues. The germline V and J ends were trimmed by 4 bases and 2 bases, with 10 bases remaining between them. This record belongs to a study of breast tumors, draining lymph nodes, adjacent tissues. Via MiXCR, TCRdb re-called the multiplex PCR reads, giving one row per CDR3 protein. The table lists nearly 200,000 distinct CDR3 sequences, 31% of them singletons, with about 4.3% in the top ten. Study-wide findings and caveats: The lymph node origin of tumor T cells was framed as consistent with a hypothesis, not demonstrated. Luminal-like breast cancer showed significantly greater tumor-nontumor repertoire similarity than basal-like breast cancer did. Tumor repertoires ranked between lymph nodes and nontumor tissue in diversity, with V and J gene preferences. Findings are consistent with lymph node origin and intratumoral expansion of most tumor T cells.

The lymph nodes were axillary draining lymph nodes from breast cancer patients. This sequence originates from a female donor with breast cancer. Some clones in this sample may be carry-over from other donors' samples. Sequencing was done on a sample of axillary lymph node tissue. The chain recombines TRBV7-2 with TRBJ2-3, with D possibly matching TRBD2 (6 bases). The CDR3 DNA follows: TGTGCCAGCAGCTCCGGGACTGACACAGATACGCAGTATTTT. Amino acid sequence: CASSSGTDTDTQYF.